The rows below give T cell receptor beta chains drawn from one sample of a study of blood T cells in healthy people across ages. MiXCR was run by TCRdb on the 5' RACE reads, yielding one entry per CDR3 protein. This table holds 650,000 to 950,000 distinct CDR3 sequences, 40% to 50% found once. Source material: blood. These receptors were taken from a man aged 60 to 69 in good health. The CDR3 runs from the conserved cysteine through the conserved F or W. D genes are given only for firm matches. Clone size is given for some rows only: seen once, a few or many times, or a class if the clone is expanded.

v_gene: TRBV5-1; d_gene: -; abundance: -; j_gene: TRBJ1-1; CDR3nt: TGCGCCAGCAGCTTGGCTCTTCAGGACACTGAAGCTTTCTTT; CDR3aa: CASSLALQDTEAFF
v_gene: TRBV3-1; d_gene: -; abundance: -; j_gene: TRBJ2-7; CDR3nt: TGTGCCAGCAGCCAAGCGGGACGGGATCCCTACGAGCAGTACTTC; CDR3aa: CASSQAGRDPYEQYF
v_gene: TRBV6-1; d_gene: TRBD1; abundance: -; j_gene: TRBJ1-2; CDR3nt: TGTGCCAGCAGGCTGACAGGGGACTATGGCTGCACCTTC; CDR3aa: CASRLTGDYGCTF
v_gene: TRBV20-1; d_gene: -; abundance: few; j_gene: TRBJ2-7; CDR3nt: TGCAGTGCTAGACTTAGACCCGCCTACGAGCAGTACTTC; CDR3aa: CSARLRPAYEQYF
v_gene: TRBV6-1; d_gene: TRBD1; abundance: -; j_gene: TRBJ2-6; CDR3nt: TGTGCCAGCAAAGAGACGGGGACAGGAATTACGTCTGGGGCCAACGTCCTGACTTTC; CDR3aa: CASKETGTGITSGANVLTF
v_gene: TRBV5-1; d_gene: TRBD1; abundance: many; j_gene: TRBJ2-3; CDR3nt: TGCGCCAGCAGCCGGGACAGTACGCAGTATTTT; CDR3aa: CASSRDSTQYF
v_gene: TRBV11-3; d_gene: TRBD1; abundance: -; j_gene: TRBJ2-1; CDR3nt: TGTGCCAGCAGCTGGGGACAGGGCATAGCCGACAATGAGCAGTTCTTC; CDR3aa: CASSWGQGIADNEQFF
v_gene: TRBV6-1; d_gene: -; abundance: -; j_gene: TRBJ1-1; CDR3nt: TGTGCCAGCAGTAGACAGGACGTCACTGAAGCTTTCTTT; CDR3aa: CASSRQDVTEAFF
v_gene: TRBV20-1; d_gene: TRBD1; abundance: once; j_gene: TRBJ2-5; CDR3nt: TGCAGTGCTAAAAGGCCGGACAGGGGTGTATTTGGGACCCAGTACTTC; CDR3aa: CSAKRPDRGVFGTQYF
v_gene: TRBV20-1; d_gene: -; abundance: -; j_gene: TRBJ2-1; CDR3nt: TGCAGTGCTAGAGCGGTTGGATCGACATACAATGAGCAGTTCTTC; CDR3aa: CSARAVGSTYNEQFF
v_gene: TRBV12-3/TRBV12-4; d_gene: -; abundance: many; j_gene: TRBJ2-3; CDR3nt: TGTGCCAGCTCACGAACTAGCACAGATACGCAGTATTTT; CDR3aa: CASSRTSTDTQYF
v_gene: TRBV7-8; d_gene: -; abundance: many; j_gene: TRBJ2-4; CDR3nt: TGTGCCAGCAGCTCGGCACAGACCAAAAACATTCAGTACTTC; CDR3aa: CASSSAQTKNIQYF
v_gene: TRBV7-9; d_gene: -; abundance: few; j_gene: TRBJ2-1; CDR3nt: TGTGCCAGCAGCTTAAGTACGTCCTACAATGAGCAGTTCTTC; CDR3aa: CASSLSTSYNEQFF
v_gene: TRBV3-1; d_gene: -; abundance: few; j_gene: TRBJ2-5; CDR3nt: TGTGCCAGCAGCCACTCCGGGCAGTCCCAAGAGACCCAGTACTTC; CDR3aa: CASSHSGQSQETQYF
v_gene: TRBV24-1; d_gene: -; abundance: many; j_gene: TRBJ2-5; CDR3nt: TGTGCCACCAGTGGCAAGAGCGGGACAGGACAAGAGACCCAGTACTTC; CDR3aa: CATSGKSGTGQETQYF
v_gene: TRBV7-2; d_gene: -; abundance: -; j_gene: TRBJ2-7; CDR3nt: TGTGCCAGCAGCTTAGCGGTTAGTAGGGACGGAGCCTACGAGCAGTACTTC; CDR3aa: CASSLAVSRDGAYEQYF
v_gene: TRBV7-9; d_gene: -; abundance: -; j_gene: TRBJ1-2; CDR3nt: TGTGCCAGCAGCGTAGACTCAGGAAGGGGCTACACCTTC; CDR3aa: CASSVDSGRGYTF
v_gene: TRBV12-3/TRBV12-4; d_gene: TRBD2; abundance: -; j_gene: TRBJ2-3; CDR3nt: TGTGCCAGCAGTTTGCAGACTAGCGGGGCAGATACGCAGTATTTT; CDR3aa: CASSLQTSGADTQYF
v_gene: TRBV29-1; d_gene: TRBD2; abundance: -; j_gene: TRBJ2-7; CDR3nt: TGCAGCGTTGTGGAGCGGGGGGACTACGAGCAGTACTTC; CDR3aa: CSVVERGDYEQYF
v_gene: TRBV12-3/TRBV12-4; d_gene: -; abundance: -; j_gene: TRBJ1-6; CDR3nt: TGTGCCAGCAGTACTCGACGGGGAAATTCACCCCTCCACTTT; CDR3aa: CASSTRRGNSPLHF
v_gene: TRBV9; d_gene: -; abundance: -; j_gene: TRBJ1-2; CDR3nt: TGTGCCAGCAGCGTAGGGCAGGGAGGCTATGGCTACACCTTC; CDR3aa: CASSVGQGGYGYTF
v_gene: TRBV7-2; d_gene: TRBD2; abundance: -; j_gene: TRBJ2-1; CDR3nt: TGTGCCAGCAGCACTCAGGGACTATGGGGGGAGACCCAGTTCTTC; CDR3aa: CASSTQGLWGETQFF
v_gene: TRBV29-1; d_gene: TRBD1; abundance: -; j_gene: TRBJ2-3; CDR3nt: TGCAGCGTATATCCGGGACAGGGGACAGATACGCAGTATTTT; CDR3aa: CSVYPGQGTDTQYF
v_gene: TRBV20-1; d_gene: -; abundance: -; j_gene: TRBJ1-1; CDR3nt: TGCAGTGCTAGAGATGTAGGGAACACTGAAGCTTTCTTT; CDR3aa: CSARDVGNTEAFF
v_gene: TRBV7-9; d_gene: TRBD1; abundance: -; j_gene: TRBJ1-2; CDR3nt: TGTGCCAGCAGCTCCTTGGACAGGGGGGCTAACTATGGCTACACCTTC; CDR3aa: CASSSLDRGANYGYTF
v_gene: TRBV20-1; d_gene: TRBD2; abundance: -; j_gene: TRBJ2-7; CDR3nt: TGCAGTGCCACGACTAGCGGATCCTACGAGCAGTACTTC; CDR3aa: CSATTSGSYEQYF
v_gene: TRBV6-2/TRBV6-3; d_gene: TRBD2; abundance: many; j_gene: TRBJ2-1; CDR3nt: TGTGCCAGCAGTGGCCCGACTAGCGGGGGTCCAGTTTACAATGAGCAGTTCTTC; CDR3aa: CASSGPTSGGPVYNEQFF
v_gene: TRBV4-3; d_gene: -; abundance: few; j_gene: TRBJ1-2; CDR3nt: TGCGCCAGCAGCCAAGATTTCAACGGACCTAACTATGGCTACACCTTC; CDR3aa: CASSQDFNGPNYGYTF
v_gene: TRBV6-5; d_gene: -; abundance: many; j_gene: TRBJ1-1; CDR3nt: TGTGCCAGCAGATACCAGGGAACCACTGAAGCTTTCTTT; CDR3aa: CASRYQGTTEAFF
v_gene: TRBV20-1; d_gene: -; abundance: -; j_gene: TRBJ2-5; CDR3nt: TGCAGTGCTAGAGATAGGAGGGGTGGAGGGACCCAGTACTTC; CDR3aa: CSARDRRGGGTQYF
v_gene: TRBV5-1; d_gene: TRBD2; abundance: -; j_gene: TRBJ2-3; CDR3nt: TGCGCCAGCAGCTTAAGACTAGCGCCTGTTACGCAGTATTTT; CDR3aa: CASSLRLAPVTQYF
v_gene: TRBV20-1; d_gene: TRBD2; abundance: few; j_gene: TRBJ2-1; CDR3nt: TGCAGTGCTCGCGGACTAGCAGACTCCTACAATGAGCAGTTCTTC; CDR3aa: CSARGLADSYNEQFF
v_gene: TRBV29-1; d_gene: -; abundance: -; j_gene: TRBJ1-2; CDR3nt: TGCGGCGTTGAACAGGACAATAACTATGGCTACACCTTC; CDR3aa: CGVEQDNNYGYTF
v_gene: TRBV4-1; d_gene: TRBD2; abundance: -; j_gene: TRBJ2-1; CDR3nt: TGCGCCAGCAGCCAAGAAGTTAGCGGGGGGTGGAGTGAGCAGTTCTTC; CDR3aa: CASSQEVSGGWSEQFF
v_gene: TRBV29-1; d_gene: -; abundance: many; j_gene: TRBJ2-4; CDR3nt: TGCAGCGTTGAGTTAGCCAAAAACATTCAGTACTTC; CDR3aa: CSVELAKNIQYF
v_gene: TRBV4-1; d_gene: TRBD1; abundance: -; j_gene: TRBJ1-1; CDR3nt: TGCGCCAGCAGCCGGATGGACAGGTCAAACACTGAAGCTTTCTTT; CDR3aa: CASSRMDRSNTEAFF
v_gene: TRBV6-1; d_gene: TRBD1; abundance: few; j_gene: TRBJ1-3; CDR3nt: TGTGCCACCCTAGGGACAGAAACTGGAAACACCATATATTTT; CDR3aa: CATLGTETGNTIYF
v_gene: TRBV20-1; d_gene: TRBD1; abundance: many; j_gene: TRBJ2-3; CDR3nt: TGCAGTGCTAGACCCCTCACAGGGGACGGCACAGATACGCAGTATTTT; CDR3aa: CSARPLTGDGTDTQYF
v_gene: TRBV20-1; d_gene: -; abundance: few; j_gene: TRBJ2-1; CDR3nt: TGCAGCGCACAGGGTCGCGACAATGAGCAGTTCTTC; CDR3aa: CSAQGRDNEQFF
v_gene: TRBV27; d_gene: -; abundance: -; j_gene: TRBJ1-1; CDR3nt: TGTGCCAGCAGTTTATCTAGTGGAGAAGCTTTCTTT; CDR3aa: CASSLSSGEAFF